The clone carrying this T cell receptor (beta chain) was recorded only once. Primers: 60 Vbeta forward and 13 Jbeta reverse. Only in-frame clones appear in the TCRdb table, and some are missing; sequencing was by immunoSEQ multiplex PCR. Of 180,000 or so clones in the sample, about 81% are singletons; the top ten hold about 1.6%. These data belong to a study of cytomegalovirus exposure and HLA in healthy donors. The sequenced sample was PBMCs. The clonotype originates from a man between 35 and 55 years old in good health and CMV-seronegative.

The chain's CDR3 is CASSPVGPVGELFF. The CDR3 nucleotides read TGTGCCAGTAGTCCCGTGGGGCCGGTCGGGGAGCTGTTTTTT. The J gene is TRBJ2-2, the V gene TRBV19; D might be TRBD1 (5 bases). This CDR3 region has 14 residues. Trimming took off 5 bases at V and 7 bases at J, with 14 bases between the two ends. Germline CDR1 reads LNHDA; CDR2 reads SQIVND (reference sequence).